This T cell receptor beta chain was retrieved from a study of shared clonotypes between healthy human individuals (dated by TCRdb to 2020 to 2022). For context, the study as a whole: Two women and a few men aged 18 to 49 years were included in the cohort. For each donor, CD4 naive and CD4 memory were each run on three plates, CD8 naive on two plates, and CD8 memory on one plate. The study deeply sequenced blood TCR repertoires of about five healthy adults to estimate repertoire size and the extent of clonotype sharing between individuals. Different laboratories and diverse techniques were used to prepare libraries and sequence TCR repertoires, to increase sequencing depth and limit assay-specific biases. Leukapheresis yielded between about 0.9 and 9.5 billion PBMCs per donor. The investigation overall reported the following: Sharing across a few donors was observed for roughly 5.4% of naive CD4, 3% to 4% of naive CD8, 2.3% of memory CD4, and 0.4% of memory CD8 clonotypes. Incomplete sequencing was indicated by rarefaction of sorted-subset datasets, despite the large sequencing depth. Naive subsets generally had larger estimated clonotype richness than memory subsets. Sampling was restricted to blood, and TCR repertoires in tissue are likely to differ from TCR repertoires in blood. Because the study included only a small number of donors, the genetic and exposure-history diversity represented was limited. Compared with non-shared clonotypes, the clonotypes found in all four sorted-subset donors had higher generation probabilities. Pairwise subsampling led to the expectation that sequencing depth would affect the degree of clonotype sharing among donors.

The donors were healthy, HIV-negative adults with no recently reported acute infections or vaccinations. Every donor was a Caucasian adult residing in Nashville, Tennessee, USA. CD4+ T cells were enriched by magnetic negative selection, after which naive cells were positively selected on CD45RA and the negative fraction was taken as the memory subset. After blood collection by leukapheresis, PBMCs were isolated using Ficoll-Histopaque density gradient centrifugation and then cryopreserved in the vapor phase of liquid nitrogen. Analytical flow cytometry was used to check the purity and quantity of every magnetically sorted T cell population. Each sorted fraction had its genomic DNA isolated and then quantified by UV absorbance on a Nanodrop 2000c. TCR CDR3 regions were amplified from genomic DNA by multiplex PCR using the deep immunoSEQ assay. For each cell subset, the extracted genomic DNA was distributed evenly across all wells of several immunoSEQ 96-well plates, and each plate served as one replicate. For sorted subsets, around 0.2 ug genomic DNA, equal to 30,000 or so T cell genomes, was loaded into each replicate PCR. Purified libraries were quantified with a Qubit 3.0 fluorometer, sized on a Bioanalyzer 2100, and re-quantified with the KAPA Library Quantification kit. Every immunoSEQ 96-well plate was sequenced on a dedicated single-read 150-cycle Illumina NextSeq 550 flow cell. Under the source paper's analysis protocol: Because only junctional sequences without quality scores were contained in the immunoSEQ output, filtering matching that applied to full-length reads could not be performed. To assign V/J genes and CDR3, sequences were annotated against IMGT germline references using PyIR, a Python wrapper for IgBLAST v1.9. Reads with weak V/J assignments (E-value above 1e-6), missing CDR3, stop codons, out-of-frame junctions, or ambiguous translated residues were removed. V3J clonotypes were defined as sequences sharing the same inferred V gene, J gene, and CDR3 amino acid sequence. The percentage overlap between two repertoires was calculated by dividing the number of shared unique clonotypes by the size of the smaller repertoire. Repertoire richness was assessed with RTK rarefaction, the Chao1 estimator, and Recon v2.1 estimates of unobserved clonotypes. Generation probabilities were computed with OLGA for all TCRbeta clonotypes obtained by the gDNA method from a few donors. As stored in TCRdb, this immuneACCESS dataset retains in-frame rearrangements with V and J assigned. A fraction of the clones does not appear; measured against another copy, unresolved V genes explain less than half of the discrepancy, and the remainder lacks a known reason. Clone size and V and J calls were adopted from that table, with D and trimming inferred from the DNA. The sample includes roughly 2,500,000 clones, with 90% to 95% observed a single time. The ten largest clones represent 0.36% of the sample.

On this clone: The antigen it recognizes is unknown. No base-level quality is on record; no much larger clone is a single base apart.

Sequenced input: naive CD4+ T cells from PBMCs. The intended sense of this specimen's cell subset or site label: CD45RA+ positively selected. The origin of this receptor is a man aged 18 to 30 in good health. Some clones in this sample may be carry-over from other donors' samples.

The CDR3 protein: CASSDPARETQYF. The nucleotide sequence is TGTGCCAGCAGTGACCCCGCCAGGGAGACCCAGTACTTC. Recombination connected TRBV6-1 to TRBJ2-5, with the D segment identity uncertain. Including cysteine and phenylalanine, the CDR3 has 13 amino acids. Of the read, only the CDR3 DNA is kept; its 39 bases are in frame from base 1. The trim is 3 bases for V and 5 bases for J, with a gap of 10 bases between the germline ends. Per the germline V gene, MNHNS is the CDR1 and SASEGT is the CDR2.